The following is a TCR beta chain sequence with its context. Its antigen is not identified. These data come from a study of shared clonotypes between healthy human individuals. In the study overall: A few men and a couple of women, aged 18 to 49, were donors.

The germline CDR1 and CDR2 sequences are MGHRA and YSYEKL. This CDR3 region has 14 residues. The V gene lost 3 bases and the J gene lost 1 base, with 9 bases spanning the gap. Study-wide results and limits: In general, naive subsets displayed greater estimated richness than memory subsets did. Non-shared clonotypes displayed generation probabilities falling below those of clonotypes present in all four donors.

Using approximately 190 ng DNA, 32,000 or so T cell genomes, the sorted-subset replicate PCRs were run. Some clones are missing from TCRdb's copy, which holds only in-frame ones; the method was immunoSEQ multiplex PCR. The profile shows 400,000 or so clones, 90% to 97% of them singletons. Sequenced sample: memory CD8+ T cells sorted from blood. Noted subset: CD45RO+ cells pooled with CCR7-negative TemRA cells. This receptor was taken from a young man in good health. The rearrangement links TRBV4-1 to TRBJ1-1; D gene uncertain. DNA for the CDR3: TGCGCCAGCAGCCAGTTTATCCAGAACACTGAAGCTTTCTTT. It translates to CASSQFIQNTEAFF.